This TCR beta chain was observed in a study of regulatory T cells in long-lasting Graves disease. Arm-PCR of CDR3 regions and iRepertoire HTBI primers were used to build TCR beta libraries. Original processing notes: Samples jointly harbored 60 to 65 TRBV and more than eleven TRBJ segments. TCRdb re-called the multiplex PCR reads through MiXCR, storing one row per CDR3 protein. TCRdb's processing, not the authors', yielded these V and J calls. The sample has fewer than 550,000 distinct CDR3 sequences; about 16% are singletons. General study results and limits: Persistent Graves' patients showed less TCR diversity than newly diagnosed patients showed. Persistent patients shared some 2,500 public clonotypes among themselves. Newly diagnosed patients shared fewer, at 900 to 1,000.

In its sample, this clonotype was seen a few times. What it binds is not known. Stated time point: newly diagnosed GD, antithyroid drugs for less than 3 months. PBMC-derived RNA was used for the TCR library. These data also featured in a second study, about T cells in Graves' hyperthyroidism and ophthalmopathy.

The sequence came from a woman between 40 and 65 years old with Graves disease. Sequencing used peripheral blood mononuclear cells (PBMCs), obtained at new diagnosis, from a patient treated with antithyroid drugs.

The CDR3 protein is CASKRGQSNQPQHF. CDR3 bases: TGTGCCAGCAAAAGGGGGCAAAGCAATCAGCCCCAGCATTTT. The rearrangement links TRBV6-2 or TRBV6-3 to TRBJ1-5, with 7 bases matching TRBD1. CDR1 MNHEY and CDR2 SVGEGT come from the germline V gene. There are 14 residues in the CDR3. Trimming at V came to 7 bases and at J to 1 base, leaving 4 bases not matched to a gene.